A single sample gave rise to the 13 T cell receptor beta chains below, sequenced in a study of T cell responses to AZD1222 COVID-19 vaccine. Method: immunoSEQ multiplex PCR; TCRdb's copy keeps in-frame clones and lacks some. Among 180,000 or so clones listed, 94% were seen once. Here the sequenced sample was peripheral blood, taken on day 0 of AZD1222 vaccination. The receptors here all came from an adult in good health.

This sequence joins TRBV6-1 and TRBJ1-6; a weak D match, TRBD1 (6 bases). Trimming pared 1 base from V and 4 bases from J, leaving 8 bases between. There are 15 residues in the CDR3. Germline assignment: CDR1 MNHNS and CDR2 SASEGT. DNA of the CDR3: TGTGCCAGCAGTGAAGGGGACACTTATAATTCACCCCTCCACTTT. This sequence encodes CASSEGDTYNSPLHF.

The gene calls are TRBV5-1 and TRBJ2-1; D unresolved. Germline V gene sequence: CDR1 SGHRS, CDR2 YFSETQ. The CDR3 length is 14 residues. V lost 4 bases to trimming and J lost 6 bases, with 14 bases between them. The chain's CDR3 is CASSPRAEPNEQFF. The DNA for the CDR3 is TGCGCCAGCAGCCCTCGGGCCGAACCCAATGAGCAGTTCTTC.

This clone was counted only a few times. The rearrangement links TRBV2 to TRBJ1-6, with a tentative D call TRBD1 (6 bases). Germline values: CDR1 SNHLY, CDR2 FYNNEI. CDR3 length: 12 residues. V lost 1 base to trimming and J lost 16 bases, with 11 bases between them. As DNA, the CDR3 is TGTGCCAGCAGTGAAGGGGGGGCCAGGCTCCACTTT. Its translation: CASSEGGARLHF.

The chain couples TRBV6-1 to TRBJ2-5; D tentatively fits TRBD1 or TRBD2 (6 bases each). The CDR3 is 16 residues long. V was trimmed by 1 base and J by 1 base, leaving 13 bases between them. Germline loops: CDR1 MNHNS, CDR2 SASEGT. This CDR3 reads CASSEGAGGGQETQYF. CDR3 in DNA: TGTGCCAGCAGTGAAGGCGCCGGAGGGGGCCAAGAGACCCAGTACTTC.

V is TRBV10-3 and J is TRBJ1-1; 9 bases match TRBD1. CDR3 size: 16 residues. Germline V gene sequence: CDR1 ENHRY, CDR2 SYGVKD. With 0 bases clipped from V and 5 bases from J, the junction kept 7 bases outside the gene matches. The CDR3 reads CAISESTGQGITEAFF. Here the CDR3 DNA reads TGTGCCATCAGTGAGTCGACGGGACAGGGTATAACTGAAGCTTTCTTT.

The gene calls are TRBV12-3 or TRBV12-4 and TRBJ1-6; D remains ambiguous. V gave up 4 bases and J gave up 10 bases, with 8 bases separating them. The CDR3 totals 12 residues. CDR3 DNA sequence: TGTGCCAGCAGTTATGAAAGGTCACCCCTCCACTTT. Translation gives CASSYERSPLHF.

This chain joins TRBV11-3 and TRBJ2-1, with 7 nucleotides matching TRBD2. CDR3 length: 14 amino acids. V shed 5 bases, J shed 4 bases, and the junction held 5 bases outside the gene matches. Germline CDR1 and CDR2: SGHNT and YENEEA. The CDR3 protein is CASSPHSGYNEQFF. CDR3 bases: TGTGCCAGCAGCCCTCATAGCGGGTACAATGAGCAGTTCTTC.

The genes are TRBV5-1 and TRBJ2-7, with D perhaps matching TRBD1 (5 bases). Germline CDR1 and CDR2: SGHRS and YFSETQ. The V end lost 2 bases, the J end lost 1 base, and 10 bases lay between the germline ends. The CDR3 sequence is 14 residues long. CDR3 amino acids: CASSFDHRSYEQYF. The CDR3, as DNA: TGCGCCAGCAGCTTTGATCACAGGTCCTACGAGCAGTACTTC.

In its sample, this clone was seen once. The rearrangement links TRBV6-5 to TRBJ1-3; D not certain. Trimming removed 2 bases from V and 0 bases from J, with 8 bases in between. The CDR3 has 15 amino acids. Germline V lookup: CDR1 MNHEY, CDR2 SVGAGI. The CDR3 sequence is CASSYGGVSGNTIYF. CDR3 in DNA: TGTGCCAGCAGTTACGGCGGAGTCTCTGGAAACACCATATATTTT.

This chain connects TRBV6-5 to TRBJ1-2; possibly TRBD1 for D (5 bases). Trimming removed 7 bases from V and 6 bases from J, with 18 bases in between. CDR1 MNHEY and CDR2 SVGAGI come from the germline V gene. CDR3 length: 14 residues. CDR3 region: CASKSGNKLDGYTF. The CDR3 region has the DNA TGTGCCAGCAAATCAGGGAATAAGCTGGATGGCTACACCTTC.

This sequence joins TRBV7-6 and TRBJ2-1; D unresolved. V was cut by 6 bases and J by 1 base, with 16 bases left in between. The length of the CDR3 is 16 residues. Germline CDR1 reads SGHVS; CDR2 reads FNYEAQ. Written as DNA, the CDR3 is TGTGCCAGCAGTTTAAGGATCGGGTTATCCTACAATGAGCAGTTCTTC. Protein sequence: CASSLRIGLSYNEQFF.

The rearrangement joins TRBV5-4 to TRBJ1-5, with TRBD1 matching over 8 bases. The J segment lost 11 bases and the V segment lost 4 bases, leaving 5 bases of the junction unmatched. The CDR3 is 12 amino acids. Per the germline V gene, CDR1 is SGHNT and CDR2 is YYREEE (reference sequence). The CDR3 reads CASSAGQGTQHF. The CDR3, as DNA: TGTGCCAGCAGCGCAGGACAGGGTACCCAGCATTTT.

The rearrangement uses TRBV6-4 and TRBJ2-3; 7 bases are a match to TRBD2. The CDR3 runs to 15 residues. In germline, CDR1 is MRHNA, CDR2 SNTAGT. With V trimmed by 0 bases and J by 8 bases, 8 bases remained unmatched. The CDR3 loop is CASSDSPAGAGTQYF. CDR3 coding DNA: TGTGCCAGCAGTGACTCTCCGGCGGGAGCGGGTACGCAGTATTTT.